This T cell receptor (beta chain) was identified in a study of early T cells in non-severe SARS-CoV-2 infection. Overall study: With bulk RNA from unsorted whole blood as input, sequencing yielded unpaired chains.

Unique molecular identifiers tagged individual cDNA molecules. From the 5' RACE reads, TCRdb called clonotypes with MiXCR, one entry per CDR3 protein. This table has 90,000 to 120,000 distinct CDR3 sequences, around 10% appearing once. From germline, CDR1 is MNHNS and CDR2 SASEGT. This CDR3 region has 13 residues. Trimming took 4 bases from V and 6 from J, leaving 12 bases between them. This clonotype was observed at least ten times. The source of this sequence is an adult who was a healthcare worker with PCR-confirmed SARS-CoV-2 infection or an uninfected control (not recorded which). The source material was whole blood. The gene calls are TRBV6-1 and TRBJ1-2; D call uncertain. DNA of the CDR3: TGTGCCAGCAGTGGGGGAGTCGAGCATGGCTACACCTTC. Its protein is CASSGGVEHGYTF.